The entry below gives a single TCR beta chain sequence along with its context. What it recognizes is unknown. This entry comes from a study of T cell responses to AZD1222 COVID-19 vaccine. CDR1 and CDR2 from the germline V gene are MNHEY and SVGEGT. This CDR3 has 16 amino acids. The V segment lost 6 bases and the J segment 7 bases; nucleotides outside the gene matches: 12. Profiling relied on immunoSEQ multiplex PCR, and the TCRdb table lists in-frame clones only, not all of them. Found here are some 130,000 clones, approximately 90% of them singletons; the top ten hold 1.9%. The study, taken as a whole, reports: Unmutated variant regions reportedly attract nearly half of all spike-specific TCRs. Spike-specific TCRs gained breadth and depth after people received two AZD1222 doses. CD4 TCRs linked to vaccination spanned spike, dominating at 160-218 and 743-854. After the peak T cell response, and only then, were repertoires sampled.

Sequencing was performed on peripheral blood, taken on day 0 of AZD1222 vaccination. The rearrangement uses TRBV6-2 or TRBV6-3 and TRBJ2-1, with TRBD2 matching 10 bases. The receptor comes from an adult in good health. The CDR3 DNA is TGTGCCAGCAGCCCATCCCTAGCGGGAGTGCGAAATGAGCAGTTCTTC. Its protein is CASSPSLAGVRNEQFF.